This T cell receptor beta chain stems from a study of T cell repertoires in cytomegalovirus infection. The wider study: Alongside well-studied HLA-B-restricted CMV epitopes, recently identified HLA-C-restricted CMV epitopes were also used. Both a matching HLA type and CMV infection were indicated by public TCR beta signatures.

TCRdb processed the reads anew with MiXCR; each CDR3 protein has one entry. Of 450,000 to 600,000 distinct CDR3 sequences listed, approximately 46% were seen once; the top ten hold around 45%. General observations from the study: CMV-specific TCR beta clonotypes restricted by HLA-C dominated the ex vivo response. Carriers of CMV plus the relevant HLA were identified by cumulative public TCR beta family frequency.

The CDR3 length is 14 residues. In germline, CDR1 is SGHRS, CDR2 YFSETQ. V was clipped by 9 bases and J by 0 bases, with 12 bases between them. As concerns this clonotype: Its target is not known.

This sample comprised cultured PBMCs, obtained from culture after CMV antigen stimulation. The clonotype originates from a human donor in good health (CMV status not recorded). Some clones in this sample may be carry-over from other donors' samples. The chain joins TRBV5-1 to TRBJ2-2, with D possibly being TRBD1 or TRBD2 (5 bases each). DNA of the CDR3: TGCGCCACCACCGGGACCACGAACACCGGGGAGCTGTTTTTT. As protein: CATTGTTNTGELFF.